The entry that follows covers one TCR beta chain sequence. No antigen is known for it. The V gene's germline CDR1 is LGHDT and CDR2 YNNKEL (reference sequence). The CDR3 has 14 amino acids. Trimming shortened V by 0 bases and J by 3 bases, and 9 bases separated the two germline ends. This record comes from a study of CD8 T cells in ankylosing spondylitis. Study conclusions and caveats: Those disease-linked clones were CD8+; they were also relatively rare in peripheral blood. Blood of patients with ankylosing spondylitis appeared to be characterized by a TCR beta motif of several highly homologous variants. In synovial fluid and blood from reactive arthritis, some motif variants were previously reported.

Each TCR beta library was made by quantitative 5'-RACE that incorporated molecular barcodes. TCRdb recomputed calls from the 5' RACE reads with MiXCR, one row per CDR3 protein. This table holds 750,000 to 850,000 distinct CDR3 sequences, 10% to 15% found once. The J gene is TRBJ2-7, the V gene TRBV3-1; no definite D call. The clonotype was recovered from a male donor with ankylosing spondylitis. What was sequenced was blood, either unsorted or a sorted T cell fraction (not recorded which). CDR3 residues: CASSQDLGVYEQYF. CDR3 sequence (DNA): TGTGCCAGCAGCCAAGATCTTGGAGTCTACGAGCAGTACTTC.